A single sample gave rise to the 18 T cell receptor beta chains below, sequenced in a study of breast tumors, draining lymph nodes, adjacent tissues. The lymph nodes were axillary draining lymph nodes from breast cancer patients. MiXCR, run by TCRdb on the multiplex PCR reads, gives a single entry per CDR3 protein. The sample lists 83,000 or so distinct CDR3 sequences, approximately 19% occurring once. The sequenced material came from axillary lymph node tissue. The receptors shown here come from a female donor with breast cancer. Some clones in this sample may be carry-over from other donors' samples.

Many counts were recorded for this clonotype. The chain couples TRBV6-6 to TRBJ2-1, with unresolved D. The germline V and J ends were trimmed by 5 bases and 2 bases, with 7 bases remaining between them. The CDR3 extends over 13 amino acids. From germline, CDR1 is MNHNY and CDR2 SVGAGI (reference sequence). The CDR3 sequence: CASSPGPYNEQFF. As DNA, the CDR3 is TGTGCCAGCAGTCCCGGACCCTACAATGAGCAGTTCTTC.

Points on this clonotype: Since a much larger clone is just one base distant, this may be a read error. The rearrangement uses TRBV28 and TRBJ2-5; TRBD1 aligns across 7 bases. Germline V gene sequence: CDR1 MDHEN, CDR2 SYDVKM. The CDR3 has 14 amino acids. The CDR3 nucleotides are TGTGCCGGCAGTCTGTCGACAGGGCGAGAGACCCAGTACTTC. This sequence encodes CAGSLSTGRETQYF.

This clonotype was seen many times. The chain uses TRBV11-2 and TRBJ2-3, with TRBD1 matching 8 bases. The CDR3 is made up of 15 amino acids. The germline gives CDR1 SGHAT, CDR2 FQNNGV. V lost 2 bases, J lost 7 bases, and 8 bases stayed unmatched. The CDR3 nucleotides read TGTGCCAGCAGCTTAAGGACAGGGACGAAAAATACGCAGTATTTT. Translation: CASSLRTGTKNTQYF.

Remarks on this clonotype: This may stem from a read error, because a much larger clone lies one nucleotide away. This chain links TRBV6-2 or TRBV6-3 with TRBJ2-7; 9 nucleotides align to TRBD2. This CDR3 region has 14 residues. Germline V gene data show CDR1 as MNHEY and CDR2 as SVGEGT. J gave up 3 bases and V 11 bases, and 11 bases lay outside the gene matches. The CDR3 nucleotides read TGTGCCGCCGAGGGACTAGCAGGAAACTACGAGCAGTACTTC. It codes for CAAEGLAGNYEQYF.

Details on this clonotype: With a much larger clone just one base away, this may be a read error. Likely a read error: the CDR3 ends without its conserved phenylalanine or tryptophan. The CDR3 here is CASSSGQGYQPQHL. In DNA, the CDR3 is TGTGCCAGCAGCTCGGGACAGGGTTATCAGCCCCAGCATCTT. J is TRBJ1-5 and V is TRBV7-2; 9 bases match TRBD1. The CDR3 is made up of 14 amino acids. The germline V gene has CDR1 SGHTA and CDR2 FQGNSA. With 4 bases clipped from V and 5 bases from J, the junction kept 3 bases outside the gene matches.

The chain combines TRBV28 with TRBJ2-7, with TRBD2 matching 8 bases. The CDR3 length is 14 residues. V dropped 3 bases and J dropped 5; count of bases not matched to a gene: 6. Germline V gives CDR1 MDHEN, CDR2 SYDVKM. The chain's CDR3 is CASSFTSGTDEQYF. The CDR3 DNA reads as TGTGCCAGCAGTTTCACTAGCGGCACCGACGAGCAGTACTTC.

The J gene is TRBJ2-3, the V gene TRBV28, with 7 positions matching TRBD2. With V trimmed by 8 bases and J by 6 bases, 11 bases remained unmatched. The CDR3 totals 14 residues. CDR1 is MDHEN and CDR2 is SYDVKM in the germline V gene. The CDR3 sequence is CASSSGLEWDTQYF. The CDR3 DNA follows: TGTGCCAGCTCATCCGGACTAGAGTGGGATACGCAGTATTTT.

This clonotype was seen at least ten times. The chain is built from TRBV5-1 and TRBJ2-3, with D tentatively TRBD1 (6 bases). Germline V gene lookup returns CDR1 SGHRS and CDR2 YFSETQ. Trimming shortened V by 0 bases and J by 4 bases, and 12 bases separated the two germline ends. The CDR3 sequence is 15 residues long. The CDR3 reads CASSLAGGYSDTQYF. The CDR3 DNA is TGCGCCAGCAGCTTGGCTGGGGGCTATTCAGATACGCAGTATTTT.

With regard to this clonotype: A much more abundant neighbour one base away suggests this may be a read error. The chain recombines TRBV28 with TRBJ1-2; possible D gene TRBD1, 5 bases. Germline CDR1 MDHEN, CDR2 SYDVKM. The CDR3 spans 15 residues. CDR3 amino acids: CASSSGDGTNYGCTF. Here the CDR3 DNA reads TGTGCCAGCAGTTCGGGGGACGGGACTAACTATGGCTGCACCTTC.

Concerning this clonotype: Given a much more abundant clone one base away, this may be a read error. The genes are TRBV7-2 and TRBJ2-3; 11 positions match TRBD2. The CDR3 is made up of 16 amino acids. Per germline, CDR1 SGHTA and CDR2 FQGNSA. CDR3 protein: CASSRDIAGGRDMQYF. The CDR3 DNA sequence: TGTGCCAGCAGCCGAGATATAGCGGGAGGGCGAGATATGCAGTATTTT.

The V call is TRBV28, the J call TRBJ1-6; 7 bases are a match to TRBD1. The CDR3 totals 16 residues. Germline V gives CDR1 MDHEN, CDR2 SYDVKM. V shed 3 bases, J shed 7 bases, and the junction held 9 bases outside the gene matches. CDR3 sequence reads: CASSFWEGARNSPLHF. The CDR3 nucleotides are TGTGCCAGCAGTTTTTGGGAGGGGGCGCGCAATTCACCCCTCCACTTT.

A note on this clonotype: This clone may be a read error of a much larger clone one base away. The chain couples TRBV19 to TRBJ1-3; perhaps TRBD1 as D (5 bases). The CDR3 contains 15 residues. Germline values: CDR1 LNHDA, CDR2 SQIVND (reference sequence). Here the CDR3 reads CASSSTGSSGNTMYF. The CDR3 DNA reads TGTGCCAGTAGTTCTACAGGATCTTCTGGAAACACCATGTATTTT.

The table lists this clonotype with a few counts. The gene calls are TRBV10-3 and TRBJ2-4, with 12 nucleotides matching TRBD2. This CDR3 is 14 amino acids long. Germline CDR1 ENHRY, CDR2 SYGVKD. With V trimmed by 3 bases and J by 9 bases, 3 bases remained unmatched. In DNA, the CDR3 is TGTGCCATCAGTGATGAACTAGCGGGGGGCATTCAGTACTTC. It yields the protein CAISDELAGGIQYF.

To note about this clonotype: A read error may explain this, as a much larger clone is one base away. The chain combines TRBV6-1 with TRBJ1-5; TRBD1 might be the D (6 bases). The CDR3 is made up of 14 amino acids. From germline, CDR1 is MNHNS and CDR2 SASEGT. The DNA for the CDR3 is TGTGCCAGTTGGACAGTTTATAGCGATCAGCCCCAGCATTTT. It encodes CASWTVYSDQPQHF.

This clonotype was recorded a few times. The V and J genes are TRBV12-5 and TRBJ2-5; the D gene is possibly TRBD1 (6 bases). CDR3 size: 13 residues. Trimming took off 6 bases at V and 2 bases at J, with 10 bases between the two ends. From germline, CDR1 is LGHNT and CDR2 FRNRAP. CDR3 in amino acids: CASGPDSQETQYF. CDR3 bases: TGTGCTAGTGGCCCGGACAGTCAAGAGACCCAGTACTTC.

This clonotype was counted at least ten times. The CDR3 bases are TGCAGTGCTAGAGATCTTCTGCGGAGCTCTGGGGCCAACGTCCTGACTTTC. Its protein is CSARDLLRSSGANVLTF. This chain connects TRBV20-1 to TRBJ2-6; D unclear. Germline assignment: CDR1 DFQATT and CDR2 SNEGSKA (reference sequence). The ends were cut back, 0 bases at V and 0 bases at J, with 12 bases in the middle. The CDR3 runs to 17 residues.

This clonotype was picked up many times. The rearrangement uses TRBV5-1 and TRBJ2-1, with 7 bases identical to TRBD2. CDR3 length: 15 amino acids. Per the germline V gene, CDR1 is SGHRS and CDR2 is YFSETQ. J was trimmed by 9 bases and V by 4 bases; bases with no gene match: 13. The CDR3 bases are TGCGCCAGCAGCCGAAGTGGCGGGAGTAGGAGTGAGCAGTTCTTC. Translating it yields CASSRSGGSRSEQFF. Looking up the rest from reference TRBV5-1 and TRBJ2-1 gives the full variable domain: KAGVTQTPRYLIKTRGQQVTLSCSPISGHRSVSWYQQTPGQGLQFLFEYFSETQRNKGNFPGRFSGRQFSNSRSEMNVSTLELGDSALYLCASSRSGGSRSEQFFGPGTRLTVL.

This clonotype has at least ten counts. V is TRBV19 and J is TRBJ2-7; 7 bases are shared with TRBD1. The CDR3 runs 14 residues. The germline V gene encodes CDR1 LNHDA and CDR2 SQIVND (reference sequence). The V segment lost 3 bases and the J segment 1 base; nucleotides outside the gene matches: 3. CDR3 nucleotide sequence: TGTGCCAGTAGTATCGGGACAGCTTCCTACGAGCAGTACTTC. It translates to CASSIGTASYEQYF.